The 10 T cell receptor beta chains in this list originate from one sample, sequenced in a study of T cell responses to AZD1222 COVID-19 vaccine. The assay was immunoSEQ multiplex PCR, and TCRdb's table has in-frame clones only and misses some. The sample contains tens of thousands of clones, 80% of which appear only once. The material was peripheral blood, obtained 28 days after the second AZD1222 dose. The receptor set was obtained from an adult who received the AZD1222 COVID-19 vaccine.

The rearrangement links TRBV6-6 to TRBJ2-3, with D possibly called TRBD1 or TRBD2 (5 bases each). V gave up 6 bases and J gave up 0 bases, with 13 bases separating them. CDR3 length: 15 amino acids. Germline V CDR1 and CDR2: MNHNY, SVGAGI (reference sequence). The CDR3 DNA reads as TGTGCCAGCAGCCGCCGGGACCGAAGCACAGATACGCAGTATTTT. Protein: CASSRRDRSTDTQYF.

This clone was seen only a few times. The chain employs TRBV2 and TRBJ1-5; 9 bases fit TRBD1. Germline CDR1 and CDR2: SNHLY and FYNNEI. The CDR3 spans 13 residues. The ends lost 6 bases at V and 6 bases at J; junction bases unmatched: 3. CDR3 in amino acids: CASSGTGFQPQHF. The CDR3 bases are TGTGCCAGCAGCGGGACAGGGTTTCAGCCCCAGCATTTT.

This sequence joins TRBV27 and TRBJ1-1, with D uncertain. CDR3 length: 15 amino acids. Germline V gives CDR1 MNHEY, CDR2 SMNVEV (reference sequence). V gave up 5 bases and J gave up 4 bases, with 17 bases separating them. In DNA form, the CDR3 reads TGTGCCAGCAGTATCAATTACATTAACCCCACTGAAGCTTTCTTT. Protein: CASSINYINPTEAFF.

The V gene is TRBV29-1, the J gene TRBJ2-7; TRBD1 or TRBD2 may be the D gene (5 bases each). V was cut by 4 bases and J by 5 bases, with 9 bases left in between. CDR1 and CDR2 from the germline V gene are SQVTM and ANQGSEA. The CDR3 consists of 11 residues. The CDR3 protein is CSVGDGDEQYF. The CDR3 DNA follows: TGCAGCGTTGGGGACGGGGACGAGCAGTACTTC.

V gene TRBV6-2 or TRBV6-3 combines with J gene TRBJ2-7; 8 nucleotides line up with TRBD1. Germline V lookup: CDR1 MNHEY, CDR2 SVGEGT. CDR3 length equals 16 residues. The junction had 11 bases not matched to a gene; V was cut back by 0 bases and J by 7 bases. The CDR3 DNA sequence: TGTGCCAGCAGTTACTCGATTGGCAGGGGGCCGGGGGAGCAGTACTTC. Protein: CASSYSIGRGPGEQYF.

Many counts were recorded for this clone. V usage is TRBV6-1 and J usage is TRBJ1-5; possibly TRBD1 for D (5 bases). Germline CDR1 MNHNS, CDR2 SASEGT. The V and J ends lost 2 bases and 3 bases respectively, with 11 bases between them. The length of the CDR3 is 15 residues. The DNA of the CDR3 is TGTGCCAGCAGTGAAATAGGGACTAACAATCAGCCCCAGCATTTT. This gives the protein CASSEIGTNNQPQHF.

The chain has TRBV6-2 or TRBV6-3 and TRBJ1-2, with 7 bases that match TRBD1. Germline CDR1 reads MNHEY; CDR2 reads SVGEGT. Losses at the gene ends were 6 bases for V and 4 bases for J; bases not matched to a gene: 14. The length of the CDR3 is 16 residues. CDR3 in DNA: TGTGCCAGCAGCAATACGGCAGGGGGAAATCCCTATGGCTACACCTTC. It encodes CASSNTAGGNPYGYTF.

The rearrangement uses TRBV30 and TRBJ2-1; no clear D. This CDR3 has 14 residues. CDR1 and CDR2 from the germline V gene are GTSNPN and SVGIG (reference sequence). Trimming removed 0 bases from V and 0 bases from J, with 6 bases in between. The CDR3 loop reads CAWSVSGSYNEQFF. In DNA, the CDR3 is TGTGCCTGGAGTGTAAGTGGCTCCTACAATGAGCAGTTCTTC.

V and J are TRBV4-2 and TRBJ1-2; 8 positions match TRBD1. The germline V gene has CDR1 LGHNA and CDR2 YNFKEQ. The CDR3 runs to 16 residues. After removal of 0 bases from V and 8 bases from J, the junction contained 11 bases not matched to a gene. CDR3 nucleotide sequence: TGTGCCAGCAGCCAAGATTCTTTGGACAGGGTAGCCGGCTACACCTTC. Its translation: CASSQDSLDRVAGYTF.

The rearrangement uses TRBV27 and TRBJ1-1; D gene ambiguous. The V and J ends lost 5 bases and 0 bases respectively, with 10 bases between them. CDR1 MNHEY and CDR2 SMNVEV come from the germline V gene (reference sequence). The CDR3 has 14 residues. The CDR3 DNA follows: TGTGCCAGCAGTGTGCGCCGGTTGAACACTGAAGCTTTCTTT. Encoded protein: CASSVRRLNTEAFF.